Here is one T cell receptor (beta chain) with its context. This specimen belongs to a study of blood T cells in healthy people across ages. The use of a sample-barcoded 5' primer and a J-beta primer mix characterized a second PCR of about 7 to 12 cycles. TCRdb used MiXCR to reprocess the 5' RACE reads, holding one entry per CDR3 protein. The sample comprises 730,000 or so distinct CDR3 sequences, roughly 44% of which are singletons, and around a fifth rests with the top ten. This sequence was found in a woman aged 60-75 years in good health. The sequencing input was blood.

The CDR3 sequence is CASSLADGFHGYTF. The CDR3 DNA is TGTGCCAGCAGCTTAGCGGACGGGTTCCATGGCTACACCTTC. The chain combines TRBV7-2 with TRBJ1-2; unclear D gene. The CDR3 totals 14 residues. From germline, CDR1 is SGHTA and CDR2 FQGNSA. Between the trimmed V and J ends, which lost 0 bases and 6 bases, there was a span of 11 bases.